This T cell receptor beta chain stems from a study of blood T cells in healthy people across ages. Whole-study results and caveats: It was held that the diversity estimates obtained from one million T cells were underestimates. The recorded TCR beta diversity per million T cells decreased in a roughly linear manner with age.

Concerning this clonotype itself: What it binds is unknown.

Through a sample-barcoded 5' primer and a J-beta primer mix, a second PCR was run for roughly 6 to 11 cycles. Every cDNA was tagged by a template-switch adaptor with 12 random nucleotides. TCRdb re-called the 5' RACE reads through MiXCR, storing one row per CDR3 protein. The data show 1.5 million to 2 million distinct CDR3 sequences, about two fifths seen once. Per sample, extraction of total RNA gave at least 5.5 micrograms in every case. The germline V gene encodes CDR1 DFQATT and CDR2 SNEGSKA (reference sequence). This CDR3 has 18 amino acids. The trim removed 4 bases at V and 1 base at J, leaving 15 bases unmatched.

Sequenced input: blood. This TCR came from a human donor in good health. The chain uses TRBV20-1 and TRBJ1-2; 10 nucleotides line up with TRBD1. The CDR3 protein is CSAISDPGQGRYNYGYTF. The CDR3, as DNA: TGCAGTGCTATTTCCGATCCGGGACAGGGGCGATATAACTATGGCTACACCTTC.